The rows below give T cell receptor beta chains drawn from one sample of a study of cytomegalovirus exposure and HLA in healthy donors. Sequencing was performed with immunoSEQ multiplex PCR; in TCRdb, only in-frame clones are kept and a portion is missing. This sample carries some 60,000 clones, 65% to 75% of them seen once, and the ten largest clones take around 5%. Specimen: PBMCs. Receptor source: a woman aged 30 to 39 in good health and CMV-seronegative. Each CDR3 is given with its conserved first and last residue. Each record gives: V gene, D gene, J gene, clone size, CDR3 protein, CDR3 DNA. D genes are given only for firm matches. Size is stated for part of the rows, as once, few or many counts, or as a class when the clone is expanded.

TRBV7-2,.,TRBJ1-2,.,CASSLVGRSYGYTF,TGTGCCAGCAGCTTAGTGGGCCGGTCGTATGGCTACACCTTC
TRBV6-4,.,TRBJ1-1,.,CASSETRDTEAFF,TGTGCCAGCAGTGAAACTCGGGACACTGAAGCTTTCTTT
TRBV27,TRBD1,TRBJ1-5,.,CASSQGAYQPQHF,TGTGCCAGCAGCCAGGGGGCCTATCAGCCCCAGCATTTT
TRBV19,TRBD1,TRBJ1-2,.,CASSPGGDYGYTF,TGTGCCAGTAGTCCAGGGGGCGACTATGGCTACACCTTC
TRBV15,.,TRBJ1-2,few,CATSPIGPGDYGYTF,TGTGCCACCAGTCCAATTGGCCCAGGGGACTATGGCTACACCTTC
TRBV5-1,.,TRBJ2-7,.,CASSLWTGDYEQYF,TGCGCCAGCAGCCTGTGGACGGGAGACTACGAGCAGTACTTC
TRBV25-1,.,TRBJ1-1,.,CASSGWPEGGESEAFF,TGTGCCAGCAGTGGCTGGCCTGAAGGGGGGGAGAGTGAAGCTTTCTTT
TRBV28,.,TRBJ2-1,.,CASSSRRSRLYNEQFF,TGTGCCAGCAGTTCCAGACGGAGTAGACTCTACAATGAGCAGTTCTTC
TRBV18,.,TRBJ1-5,once,CASSSTNSGANQPQHF,TGTGCCAGCTCATCTACGAATTCAGGCGCTAATCAGCCCCAGCATTTT
TRBV28,.,TRBJ1-2,.,CASRKRGNYGYTF,TGTGCCAGCAGAAAACGGGGTAACTATGGCTACACCTTC
TRBV28,TRBD2,TRBJ2-1,.,CASSLYRGRTRDGNEQFF,TGTGCCAGCAGTCTCTATCGGGGCCGGACTAGGGATGGGAATGAGCAGTTCTTC
TRBV28,.,TRBJ2-3,.,CASSEGTGVTDTQYF,TGTGCCAGCAGCGAAGGTACAGGTGTAACAGATACGCAGTATTTT
TRBV4-1,.,TRBJ2-1,.,CASSQEDAGRYNEQFF,TGCGCCAGCAGCCAGGAAGATGCTGGGCGATACAATGAGCAGTTCTTC